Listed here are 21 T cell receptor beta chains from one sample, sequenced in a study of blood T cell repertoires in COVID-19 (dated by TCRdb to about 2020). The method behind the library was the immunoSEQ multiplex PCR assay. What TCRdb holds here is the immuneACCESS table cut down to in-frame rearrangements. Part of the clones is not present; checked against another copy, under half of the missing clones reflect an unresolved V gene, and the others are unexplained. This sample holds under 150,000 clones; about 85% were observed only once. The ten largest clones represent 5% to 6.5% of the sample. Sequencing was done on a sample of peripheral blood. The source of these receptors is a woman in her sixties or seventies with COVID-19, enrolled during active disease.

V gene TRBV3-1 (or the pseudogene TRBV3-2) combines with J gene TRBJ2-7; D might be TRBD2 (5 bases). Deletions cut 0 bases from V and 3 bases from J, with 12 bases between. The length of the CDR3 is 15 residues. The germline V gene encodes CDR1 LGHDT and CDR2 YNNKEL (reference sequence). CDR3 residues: CASSQDLEALYEQYF. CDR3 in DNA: TGTGCCAGCAGCCAAGATCTGGAGGCCCTCTACGAGCAGTACTTC.

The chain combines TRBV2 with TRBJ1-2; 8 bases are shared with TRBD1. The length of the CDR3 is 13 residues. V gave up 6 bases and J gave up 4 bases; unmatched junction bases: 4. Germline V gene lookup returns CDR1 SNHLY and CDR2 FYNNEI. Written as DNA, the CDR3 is TGTGCCAGCAGGCGACAGGGGTTCTATGGCTACACCTTC. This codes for CASRRQGFYGYTF.

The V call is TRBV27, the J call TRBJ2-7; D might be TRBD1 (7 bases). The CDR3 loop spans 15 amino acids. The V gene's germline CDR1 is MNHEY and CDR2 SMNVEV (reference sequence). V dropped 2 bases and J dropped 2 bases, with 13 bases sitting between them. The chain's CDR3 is CASSLGQGGTYEQYF. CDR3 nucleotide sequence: TGTGCCAGCAGTTTAGGGCAGGGGGGAACCTACGAGCAGTACTTC.

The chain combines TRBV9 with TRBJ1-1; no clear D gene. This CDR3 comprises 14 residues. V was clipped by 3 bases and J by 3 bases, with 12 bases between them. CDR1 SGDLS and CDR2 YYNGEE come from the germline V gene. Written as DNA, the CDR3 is TGTGCCAGCAGCGGACCCAACCGGGACACTGAAGCTTTCTTT. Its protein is CASSGPNRDTEAFF.

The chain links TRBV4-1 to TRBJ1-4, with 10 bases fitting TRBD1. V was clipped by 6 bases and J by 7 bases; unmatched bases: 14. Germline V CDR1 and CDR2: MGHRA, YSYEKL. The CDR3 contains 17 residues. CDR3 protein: CASRWGQGTWGGEKLFF. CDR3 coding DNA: TGCGCCAGCAGGTGGGGACAGGGGACTTGGGGTGGTGAAAAACTGTTTTTT.

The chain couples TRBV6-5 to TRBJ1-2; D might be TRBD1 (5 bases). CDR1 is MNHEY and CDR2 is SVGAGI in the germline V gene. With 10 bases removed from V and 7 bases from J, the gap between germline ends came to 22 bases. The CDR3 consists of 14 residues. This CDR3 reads CAIGAGPMTSGYTF. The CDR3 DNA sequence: TGTGCCATAGGGGCCGGACCCATGACGAGTGGCTACACCTTC.

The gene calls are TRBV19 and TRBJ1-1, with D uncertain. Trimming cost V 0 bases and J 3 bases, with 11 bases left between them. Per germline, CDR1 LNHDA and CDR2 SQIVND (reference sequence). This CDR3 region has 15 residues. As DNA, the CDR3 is TGTGCCAGTAGTATAGATAATCCGACTTACACTGAAGCTTTCTTT. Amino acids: CASSIDNPTYTEAFF.

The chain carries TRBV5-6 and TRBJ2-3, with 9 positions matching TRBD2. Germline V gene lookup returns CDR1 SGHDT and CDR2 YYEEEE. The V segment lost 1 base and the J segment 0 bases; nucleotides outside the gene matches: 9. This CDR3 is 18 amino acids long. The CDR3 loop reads CASSLWSSGDSSTDTQYF. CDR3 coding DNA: TGTGCCAGCAGCTTGTGGTCTAGCGGGGATTCTAGCACAGATACGCAGTATTTT.

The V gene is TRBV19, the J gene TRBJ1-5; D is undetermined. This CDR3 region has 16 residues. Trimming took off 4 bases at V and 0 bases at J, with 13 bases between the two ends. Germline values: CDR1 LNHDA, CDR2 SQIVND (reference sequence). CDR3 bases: TGTGCCAGTAGTACGTCCCGGTGGGCTAGCAATCAGCCCCAGCATTTT. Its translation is CASSTSRWASNQPQHF.

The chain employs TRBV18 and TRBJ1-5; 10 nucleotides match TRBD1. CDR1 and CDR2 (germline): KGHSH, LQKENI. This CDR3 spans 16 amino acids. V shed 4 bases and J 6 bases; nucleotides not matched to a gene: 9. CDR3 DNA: TGTGCCAGCTCACGTCTACCGGGACAGGGGAGTCAGCCCCAGCATTTT. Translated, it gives CASSRLPGQGSQPQHF.

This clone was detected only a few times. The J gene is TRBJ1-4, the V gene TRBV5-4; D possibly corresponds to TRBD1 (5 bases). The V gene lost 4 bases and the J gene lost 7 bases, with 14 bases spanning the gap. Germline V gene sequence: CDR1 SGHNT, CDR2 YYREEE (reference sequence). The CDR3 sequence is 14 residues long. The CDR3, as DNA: TGTGCCAGCAGCCTTAAAGGGGCAGGTGAAAAACTGTTTTTT. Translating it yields CASSLKGAGEKLFF.

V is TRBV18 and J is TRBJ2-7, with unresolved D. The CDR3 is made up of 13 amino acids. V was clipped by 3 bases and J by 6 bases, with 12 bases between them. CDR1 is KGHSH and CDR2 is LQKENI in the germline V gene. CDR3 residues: CASSPQPRSEQYF. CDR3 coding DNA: TGTGCCAGCTCACCCCAACCGAGGAGCGAGCAGTACTTC.

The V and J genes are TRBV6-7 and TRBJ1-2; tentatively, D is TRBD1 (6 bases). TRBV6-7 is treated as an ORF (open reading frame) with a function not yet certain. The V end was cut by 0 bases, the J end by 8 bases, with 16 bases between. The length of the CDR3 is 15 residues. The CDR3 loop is CASSYSGTPRWGYTF. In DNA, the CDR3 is TGTGCCAGCAGTTACTCTGGGACACCTCGATGGGGCTACACCTTC.

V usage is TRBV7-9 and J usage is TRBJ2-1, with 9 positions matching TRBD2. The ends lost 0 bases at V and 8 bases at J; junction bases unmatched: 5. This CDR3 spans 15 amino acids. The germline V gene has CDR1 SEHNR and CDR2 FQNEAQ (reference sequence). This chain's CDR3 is CASSLASGGGDEQFF. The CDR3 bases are TGTGCCAGCAGCTTAGCTAGCGGGGGAGGCGATGAGCAGTTCTTC.

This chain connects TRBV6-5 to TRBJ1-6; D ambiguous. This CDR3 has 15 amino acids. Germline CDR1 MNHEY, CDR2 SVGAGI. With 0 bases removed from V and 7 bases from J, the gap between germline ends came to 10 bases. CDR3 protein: CASSYSGVLNSPLHF. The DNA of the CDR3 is TGTGCCAGCAGTTACTCCGGGGTCCTAAATTCACCCCTCCACTTT.

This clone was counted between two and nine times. For the CDR3, the DNA is TGTGCCAGCAGCCCTAAGACAGGGGGACCCTACGAGCAGTACTTC. As protein: CASSPKTGGPYEQYF. The chain links TRBV11-2 to TRBJ2-7, with 9 bases matching TRBD1. Germline CDR1 is SGHAT and CDR2 is FQNNGV. CDR3 length: 15 residues. Trimming took 5 bases from V and 2 from J; bases not matched to a gene: 7.

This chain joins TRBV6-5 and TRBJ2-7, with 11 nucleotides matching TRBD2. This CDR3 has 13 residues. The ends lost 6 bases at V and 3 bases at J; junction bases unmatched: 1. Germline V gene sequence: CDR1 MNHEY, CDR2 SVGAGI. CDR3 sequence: CASRGTSGYEQYF. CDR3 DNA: TGTGCCAGCAGGGGGACTAGCGGCTACGAGCAGTACTTC.

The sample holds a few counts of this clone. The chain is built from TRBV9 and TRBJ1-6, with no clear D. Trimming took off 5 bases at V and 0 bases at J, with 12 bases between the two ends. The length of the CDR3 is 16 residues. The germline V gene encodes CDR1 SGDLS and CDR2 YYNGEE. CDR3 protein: CASSPGGSSYNSPLHF. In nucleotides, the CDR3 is TGTGCCAGCAGTCCCGGCGGGAGCTCCTATAATTCACCCCTCCACTTT.

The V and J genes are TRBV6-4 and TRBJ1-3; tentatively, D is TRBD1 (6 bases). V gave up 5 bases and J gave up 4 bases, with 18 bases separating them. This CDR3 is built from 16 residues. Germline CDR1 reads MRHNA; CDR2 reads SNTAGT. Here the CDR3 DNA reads TGTGCCAGCAGTCCCACCGCGGGGGCGGCCGGAAACACCATATATTTT. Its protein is CASSPTAGAAGNTIYF.

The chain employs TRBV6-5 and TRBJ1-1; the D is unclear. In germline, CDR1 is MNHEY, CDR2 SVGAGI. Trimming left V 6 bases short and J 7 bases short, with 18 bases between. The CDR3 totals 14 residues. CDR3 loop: CASRDYDKGGEAFF. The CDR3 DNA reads TGTGCCAGCAGAGACTACGACAAAGGTGGTGAAGCTTTCTTT.

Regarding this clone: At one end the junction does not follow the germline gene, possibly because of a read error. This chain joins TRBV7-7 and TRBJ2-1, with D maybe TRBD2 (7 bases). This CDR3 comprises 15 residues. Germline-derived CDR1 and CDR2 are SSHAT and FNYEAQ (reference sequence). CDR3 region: CASSLTGGLANEQFF. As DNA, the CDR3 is TGTGCTAGCAGCTTAACCGGGGGGCTAGCTAATGAGCAGTTCTTC.